This T cell receptor (beta chain) was documented in a study of regulatory T cells in long-lasting Graves disease. Time point reported: newly diagnosed GD, antithyroid drugs for less than 3 months. Isolated PBMC RNA provided the starting material for the TCR library. Worth noting for this clonotype: Its cognate antigen is unknown.

The ends were cut back, 0 bases at V and 4 bases at J, with 8 bases in the middle. The CDR3 runs 13 residues. Germline values: CDR1 GTSNPN, CDR2 SVGIG (reference sequence). Study-level results: Persistent disease was characterized by preferential usage of TRBV28, TRBJ1-2 and TRBJ2-5. Results may be inaccurate due to the small sample size.

Libraries of TCR beta came from iRepertoire HTBI primers plus Arm-PCR of CDR3 regions. A single record per CDR3 protein comes from TCRdb applying MiXCR to the multiplex PCR reads. Seen here are just over 600,000 distinct CDR3 sequences, 16% observed once, and the top ten hold under 20%. The data also belong to a second study, concerning T cells in Graves' hyperthyroidism and ophthalmopathy.

This receptor was identified in a woman younger than 45 with Graves disease. This specimen consisted of peripheral blood mononuclear cells (PBMCs), obtained at new diagnosis, from a patient treated with antithyroid drugs. The chain links TRBV30 to TRBJ2-3; possible D gene TRBD1, 6 bases. This chain's CDR3 is CAWSVPGADTQYF. The CDR3 DNA sequence: TGTGCCTGGAGTGTACCAGGGGCAGATACGCAGTATTTT.